Listed below are T cell receptor beta chains from one sample, sequenced in a study of blood T cell repertoires in COVID-19. This table comes from immunoSEQ multiplex PCR, and its TCRdb copy is limited to in-frame clones, with some not included. The sample yields tens of thousands of clones, 88% seen once. Sequenced sample: peripheral blood. The source is a woman of 80 years or more with acute or convalescent COVID-19. CDR3s include the opening cysteine and the closing phenylalanine or tryptophan. A D gene is named only where the DNA matches it firmly. Some rows mark clone size as missing; the rest say once, few, many or name a class of expanded clone.

d_call,j_call,v_call,clone_size,cdr3_aa,cdr3_nt
TRBD1,TRBJ2-7,TRBV18,NA,CASSRSTGGVEQYF,TGTGCCAGCTCACGGTCAACAGGGGGCGTCGAGCAGTACTTC
TRBD2,TRBJ2-6,TRBV14,NA,CASSQTSLPHSGANVLTF,TGTGCCAGCAGCCAGACTAGCCTTCCCCACTCTGGGGCCAACGTCCTGACTTTC
NA,TRBJ2-6,TRBV5-5,NA,CASSLVAASGANVLTF,TGTGCCAGCAGCTTGGTAGCAGCCTCTGGGGCCAACGTCCTGACTTTC
TRBD1,TRBJ1-1,TRBV2,NA,CASDRQGITEAFF,TGTGCCAGCGACCGACAGGGAATAACTGAAGCTTTCTTT
NA,TRBJ1-3,TRBV5-4,NA,CASTSLSGNTIYF,TGTGCCAGCACTAGTCTCTCTGGAAACACCATATATTTT
TRBD1,TRBJ2-7,TRBV5-1,NA,CASRLQGAQNEQYF,TGCGCCAGTCGACTTCAGGGGGCGCAGAACGAGCAGTACTTC
TRBD1,TRBJ1-2,TRBV25-1,NA,CASSGDRGYGYTF,TGTGCCAGCAGTGGGGACAGGGGATATGGCTACACCTTC
TRBD2,TRBJ2-1,TRBV5-1,once,CASSLEAGGSRRFF,TGCGCCAGCAGCTTGGAAGCGGGGGGGTCCCGGCGGTTCTTC
NA,TRBJ1-5,TRBV6-5,NA,CVSRATREINQPQHF,TGTGTCAGCAGGGCAACACGGGAAATCAATCAGCCCCAGCATTTT
TRBD1,TRBJ1-2,TRBV19,NA,CATRETGGFGYTF,TGTGCCACCCGGGAGACAGGGGGCTTTGGCTACACCTTC
TRBD1,TRBJ2-1,TRBV5-4,NA,CASSLGSGGWNEQFF,TGTGCCAGCAGCTTGGGTTCAGGGGGCTGGAATGAGCAGTTCTTC
NA,TRBJ2-3,TRBV30,NA,CAWSVGGRSTDTQYF,TGTGCCTGGAGTGTCGGGGGGCGCAGTACAGATACGCAGTATTTT
NA,TRBJ2-2,TRBV6-4,few,CASSVEAGTGELFF,TGTGCCAGCAGTGTTGAGGCGGGCACCGGGGAGCTGTTTTTT
NA,TRBJ1-1,TRBV19,NA,CASSQQGGIMGTEAFF,TGTGCCAGTAGTCAACAGGGTGGGATCATGGGGACTGAAGCTTTCTTT
NA,TRBJ1-6,TRBV3-1/TRBV3-2,NA,CASSQRGVDNSPLHF,TGTGCCAGCAGCCAAAGAGGAGTAGATAATTCACCCCTCCACTTT
NA,TRBJ2-5,TRBV5-1,NA,CASSEKRGKETQYF,TGCGCCAGCAGCGAAAAAAGGGGTAAAGAGACCCAGTACTTC
NA,TRBJ1-4,TRBV18,NA,CASSDNRAGEKLFF,TGTGCCAGCTCAGATAACAGGGCTGGTGAAAAACTGTTTTTT
NA,TRBJ1-1,TRBV2,NA,CASSEDPRGEAFF,TGTGCCAGCAGTGAAGACCCGAGAGGGGAAGCTTTCTTT
TRBD1,TRBJ2-4,TRBV12-5,NA,CASGLVLRQGEFSKNIQYF,TGTGCTAGTGGTTTGGTACTGAGACAGGGGGAATTTTCCAAAAACATTCAGTACTTC
NA,TRBJ1-4,TRBV5-6,NA,CASSLGGRGEKLFF,TGTGCCAGCAGCTTGGGAGGGCGAGGTGAAAAACTGTTTTTT
TRBD2,TRBJ2-3,TRBV19,NA,CASRLAGLRDTQYF,TGTGCCAGTAGATTAGCGGGGTTAAGGGATACGCAGTATTTT
NA,TRBJ1-1,TRBV7-3,NA,CASSPTLRGANTEAFF,TGTGCCAGCAGCCCTACGCTTAGAGGCGCGAACACTGAAGCTTTCTTT
NA,TRBJ1-1,TRBV27,NA,CASSSVNRRGLNTEAFF,TGTGCCAGCAGTTCTGTGAACCGCAGGGGCTTGAACACTGAAGCTTTCTTT
TRBD1,TRBJ2-1,TRBV11-3,NA,CASSSGQGVSSYNEQFF,TGTGCCAGCAGCTCCGGACAGGGCGTGAGCTCCTACAATGAGCAGTTCTTC
TRBD1,TRBJ2-6,TRBV2,NA,CASSRQGSGANVLTF,TGTGCCAGCAGCAGACAGGGGTCTGGGGCCAACGTCCTGACTTTC
TRBD1,TRBJ1-1,TRBV14,NA,CASSRTGQSAFF,TGTGCCAGCAGCCGGACAGGCCAATCGGCTTTCTTT
TRBD1,TRBJ1-2,TRBV19,NA,CASSRSGQFYGYTF,TGTGCCAGTAGTAGATCGGGACAGTTCTATGGCTACACCTTC
TRBD1,TRBJ2-3,TRBV30,NA,CAWNAGQGAVGGITQYF,TGTGCCTGGAATGCGGGACAGGGGGCCGTGGGTGGGATAACGCAGTATTTT
TRBD1,TRBJ2-5,TRBV5-8,NA,CASSLLGRTQGETQYF,TGTGCCAGCAGCTTACTGGGACGGACACAGGGGGAGACCCAGTACTTC
NA,TRBJ2-2,TRBV20-1,NA,CSASIVANTGELFF,TGCAGTGCTAGTATAGTAGCTAACACCGGGGAGCTGTTTTTT
NA,TRBJ2-3,TRBV10-3,NA,CALKDSPSTDTQYF,TGTGCCCTCAAGGACAGCCCGAGCACAGATACGCAGTATTTT
NA,TRBJ2-5,TRBV19,once,CASSQTFGAGETQYF,TGTGCCAGTAGTCAAACCTTCGGAGCTGGAGAGACCCAGTACTTC
NA,TRBJ2-5,TRBV4-3,NA,CASSQSPRGKETQYF,TGCGCCAGCAGCCAATCACCAAGGGGTAAAGAGACCCAGTACTTC
NA,TRBJ2-5,TRBV29-1,few,CSVEEVGVGTQYF,TGCAGCGTTGAAGAGGTCGGGGTAGGGACCCAGTACTTC
NA,TRBJ1-6,TRBV2,NA,CASSGPGSSYNSPLHF,TGTGCCAGCAGTGGGCCGGGGAGCTCCTATAATTCACCCCTCCACTTT
TRBD2,TRBJ2-1,TRBV4-1,once,CASSQALGLAHSSYNEQFF,TGCGCCAGCAGCCAAGCCTTGGGACTAGCGCACAGCTCCTACAATGAGCAGTTCTTC
NA,TRBJ2-3,TRBV28,NA,CASDGQSTDTQYF,TGTGCCAGTGACGGACAGAGCACAGATACGCAGTATTTT
NA,TRBJ1-4,TRBV5-1,NA,CASSVQGRGEKLFF,TGCGCCAGCAGCGTACAGGGTAGGGGTGAAAAACTGTTTTTT
TRBD1,TRBJ1-1,TRBV27,few,CASSRPPPGQGARDTEAFF,TGTGCCAGCAGTCGCCCCCCTCCGGGACAGGGGGCGCGGGACACTGAAGCTTTCTTT
NA,TRBJ1-2,TRBV19,NA,CASSIPGSLVDGYTF,TGTGCCAGTAGTATCCCCGGGAGCCTGGTGGATGGCTACACCTTC
TRBD2,TRBJ2-1,TRBV5-1,NA,CASSFAGTSGRYEQFF,TGCGCCAGCAGCTTCGCCGGAACTAGCGGGAGGTATGAGCAGTTCTTC
NA,TRBJ2-3,TRBV29-1,NA,CSVGIARWVGTDTQYF,TGCAGCGTTGGTATAGCCCGGTGGGTTGGCACAGATACGCAGTATTTT
TRBD1,TRBJ2-7,TRBV19,NA,CASRGDRGGEQYF,TGTGCCAGTAGAGGGGACAGGGGCGGCGAGCAGTACTTC
NA,TRBJ2-7,TRBV3-1/TRBV3-2,NA,CASSPDLAAYEQYF,TGTGCCAGCAGCCCCGACTTGGCGGCCTACGAGCAGTACTTC
TRBD1,TRBJ1-5,TRBV7-2,NA,CASSDRGFQPQHF,TGTGCCAGCAGCGACAGGGGGTTTCAGCCCCAGCATTTT
NA,TRBJ1-4,TRBV21-1,NA,CASSDRRDRSTATNEKLFF,TGTGCCAGCAGCGACCGGCGGGACAGGAGTACCGCAACTAATGAAAAACTGTTTTTT